Listed below are T cell receptor beta chains from one sample, sequenced in a study of blood T cell repertoires in COVID-19. The data were produced by immunoSEQ multiplex PCR, yet TCRdb's version contains in-frame clones alone and is incomplete. Altogether some 60,000 clones are present, about 82% being singletons, with the ten largest covering approximately 20%. The sample comprised peripheral blood. These receptors came from a human donor in a cohort sampled during active COVID-19. Both conserved end residues are part of each CDR3. D genes are given only for firm matches. Clone size is stated in some rows and not others, as once, few, many or a class when expanded.

j_call: TRBJ2-1
d_call: TRBD2
clone_size: .
v_call: TRBV5-1
cdr3_aa: CASSDTSGGKSEQFF
cdr3_nt: TGCGCCAGCAGCGATACTAGCGGGGGAAAGAGTGAGCAGTTCTTC

j_call: TRBJ1-1
d_call: .
clone_size: .
v_call: TRBV12-5
cdr3_aa: CASGLFPGGEAFF
cdr3_nt: TGTGCTAGTGGTTTGTTTCCGGGGGGTGAAGCTTTCTTT

j_call: TRBJ1-2
d_call: TRBD1
clone_size: .
v_call: TRBV3-1/TRBV3-2
cdr3_aa: CASSLGQGRAYGYTF
cdr3_nt: TGTGCCAGCAGCCTAGGACAGGGGAGGGCCTATGGCTACACCTTC

j_call: TRBJ1-6
d_call: TRBD1
clone_size: .
v_call: TRBV27
cdr3_aa: CASSLWGTGEGALHF
cdr3_nt: TGTGCCAGCAGTTTATGGGGGACAGGGGAGGGGGCCCTCCACTTT

j_call: TRBJ2-2
d_call: .
clone_size: .
v_call: TRBV10-3
cdr3_aa: CAISGYKGFGELFF
cdr3_nt: TGTGCCATCAGTGGCTACAAGGGGTTCGGGGAGCTGTTTTTT

j_call: TRBJ2-6
d_call: .
clone_size: .
v_call: TRBV18
cdr3_aa: CASSQGTGASGANVLTF
cdr3_nt: TGTGCCAGCTCACAGGGGACGGGAGCATCTGGGGCCAACGTCCTGACTTTC

j_call: TRBJ2-3
d_call: TRBD1
clone_size: .
v_call: TRBV15
cdr3_aa: CATTTGVTDTQYF
cdr3_nt: TGTGCCACCACCACAGGGGTCACAGATACGCAGTATTTT

j_call: TRBJ2-7
d_call: .
clone_size: .
v_call: TRBV5-1
cdr3_aa: CASSLGRGTLDEQYF
cdr3_nt: TGCGCCAGCAGCTTGGGACGTGGGACACTCGACGAGCAGTACTTC

j_call: TRBJ2-6
d_call: TRBD1
clone_size: .
v_call: TRBV2
cdr3_aa: CARRTGGAYAGANVLTF
cdr3_nt: TGTGCCAGACGGACAGGGGGCGCTTATGCTGGGGCCAACGTCCTGACTTTC

j_call: TRBJ2-7
d_call: TRBD1
clone_size: .
v_call: TRBV5-5
cdr3_aa: CASSFRSGTGYEQYF
cdr3_nt: TGTGCCAGCAGCTTTAGATCTGGGACAGGCTACGAGCAGTACTTC

j_call: TRBJ2-1
d_call: .
clone_size: .
v_call: TRBV6-5
cdr3_aa: CASSSNTNNEQFF
cdr3_nt: TGTGCCAGCAGTTCAAACACGAACAATGAGCAGTTCTTC

j_call: TRBJ2-3
d_call: TRBD1
clone_size: once
v_call: TRBV6-2/TRBV6-3
cdr3_aa: CASRPTRGRPGDTQYF
cdr3_nt: TGTGCCAGCAGACCTACTAGGGGGCGCCCCGGAGATACGCAGTATTTT

j_call: TRBJ2-1
d_call: .
clone_size: .
v_call: TRBV2
cdr3_aa: CASSKEYNEQFF
cdr3_nt: TGTGCCAGCAGTAAGGAGTACAATGAGCAGTTCTTC

j_call: TRBJ2-2
d_call: .
clone_size: .
v_call: TRBV6-2/TRBV6-3
cdr3_aa: CASSYAGRLTGELFF
cdr3_nt: TGTGCCAGCAGTTACGCGGGACGTCTGACCGGGGAGCTGTTTTTT